This note documents a single T cell receptor beta chain sequence. Per germline, CDR1 MNHEY and CDR2 SVGAGI. The CDR3 runs 13 residues. V was shortened by 2 bases and J by 6 bases, with 10 bases between the two germline ends. Source study methods: Amplified reference gene primers provided the basis for estimating nucleated cell counts. The repertoire was sequenced with immunoSEQ multiplex PCR; TCRdb's copy has only in-frame clones and lacks some. Clonal size and the V and J genes are those of that table, whereas D and trimming came from the DNA. This table has more than 200,000 clones, approximately 90% appearing once. The data were obtained in a study of blood T cell repertoires in COVID-19. Study-level information: Both acute and convalescent COVID-19 samples were obtained from the United States, Italy and Spain. Nucleic acid was either cDNA or gDNA, and it came from T cells, B-cell-depleted T cells, or PBMCs.

Sequencing was performed on PBMCs or T cells enriched from blood (not recorded which). This TCR was sampled from a woman in her thirties who had recovered from COVID-19. The chain links TRBV6-5 to TRBJ1-1; possibly TRBD1 for D (5 bases). The CDR3 loop is CASSYVGRAEAFF. The CDR3 bases are TGTGCCAGCAGTTACGTGGGGCGCGCTGAAGCTTTCTTT.